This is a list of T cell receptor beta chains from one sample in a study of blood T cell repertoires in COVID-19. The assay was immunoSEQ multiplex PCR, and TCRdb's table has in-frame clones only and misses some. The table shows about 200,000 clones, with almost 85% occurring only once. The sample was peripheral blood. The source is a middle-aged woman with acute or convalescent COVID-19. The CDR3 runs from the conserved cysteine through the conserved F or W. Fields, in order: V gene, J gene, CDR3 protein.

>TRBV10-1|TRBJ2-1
CASSGGYNEQFF
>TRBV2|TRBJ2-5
CASSNNWGRQETQYF
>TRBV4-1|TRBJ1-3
CASSLTGVGGNTIYF
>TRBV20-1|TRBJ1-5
CSASTGRANQPQHF
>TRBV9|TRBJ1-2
CASSWGQFYGYTF
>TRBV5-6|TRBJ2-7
CASSPTVGGYEQYF
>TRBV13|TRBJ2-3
CASSLGGGLTDTQYF
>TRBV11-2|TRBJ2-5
CASSSDGPGGTQYF
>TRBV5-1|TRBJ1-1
CASSSLSPSVEAFF
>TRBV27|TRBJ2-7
CASLRDRVLYEQYF
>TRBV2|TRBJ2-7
CASQGAYEQYF
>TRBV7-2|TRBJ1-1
CASSLNGLRFRTEAFF
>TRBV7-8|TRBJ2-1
CASSRTEYNEQFF
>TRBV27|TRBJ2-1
CASSPGSRGYNEQFF
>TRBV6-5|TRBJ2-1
CASKGAGMGYNEQFF
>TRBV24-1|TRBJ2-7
CATSDPGTGGGYEQYF
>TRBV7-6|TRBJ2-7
CASSLRGLDQYEQYF
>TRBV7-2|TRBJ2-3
CASSLEGSGADTQYF
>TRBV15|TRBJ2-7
CATSSPGVAFYEQYF
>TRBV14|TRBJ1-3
CASSPYSGNTIYF
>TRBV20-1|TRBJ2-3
CSAPLASTQYF
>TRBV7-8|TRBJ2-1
CASRRDSNSYNEQFF
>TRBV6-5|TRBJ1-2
CAAGGEGYGYTF
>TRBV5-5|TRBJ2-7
CASSLAGQGPLTYEQYF
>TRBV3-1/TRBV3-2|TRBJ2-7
CASSLGPGAAYEQYF
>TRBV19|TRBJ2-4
CASSSGGQADIQYF